This T cell receptor beta chain came from a study of blood T cells in healthy people across ages. It was about 10 milliliters of peripheral blood that were drawn from each donor. Total RNA extraction produced at least 6 micrograms (per sample) for the study. A second roughly 6 to 12 cycle PCR used barcoded and J-beta primers. Via MiXCR, TCRdb re-called the 5' RACE reads, giving one row per CDR3 protein. The sample contains 450,000 to 700,000 distinct CDR3 sequences, approximately 25% of which appear only once. V lost 8 bases to trimming and J lost 7 bases; unmatched junction nucleotides: 3. CDR1 MNHEY and CDR2 SVGAGI come from the germline V gene. CDR3 length equals 11 residues.

What was sequenced was blood. The sequence derives from a woman aged 70-85 years in good health. The chain combines TRBV6-5 with TRBJ1-1, with 8 bases fitting TRBD1. CDR3 loop: CASQGAGEAFF. The CDR3 DNA follows: TGTGCCAGCCAGGGGGCCGGTGAAGCTTTCTTT.